A selection of T cell receptor beta chains follows, all from one sample in a study of patients and donors after allogeneic stem cell transplantation. TCRdb re-called the RT-PCR reads through MiXCR, storing one row per CDR3 protein. The repertoire has under 30,000 distinct CDR3 sequences, around 7.4% of them found once; the top ten carry around 50%. Sequenced sample: blood, either unsorted or a sorted T cell fraction (not recorded which). The origin of the receptors is a human donor who was either an allogeneic HSCT recipient or a stem cell or donor lymphocyte infusion donor (not recorded which). It is not recorded whose cells these are; they may come from a transplant donor. Each CDR3 is given with its conserved first and last residue. Fields, in order: D gene, J gene, clone size, V gene, CDR3 protein, CDR3 DNA. A D gene is named only where the DNA matches it firmly. Part of the rows lack a size; the others show once, few, many or a class for expanded clones.

>-|TRBJ1-6|many|TRBV11-2
CASSLDRGPLHF
TGTGCCAGCAGCTTAGATCGGGGACCCCTCCACTTT
>-|TRBJ2-5|many|TRBV29-1
CSVVTAGRQETQYF
TGCAGCGTTGTAACAGCGGGCCGTCAAGAGACCCAGTACTTC
>-|TRBJ1-5|many|TRBV7-9
CASSHGTGSNQPQHF
TGTGCCAGCAGCCACGGCACAGGGTCTAATCAGCCCCAGCATTTT
>TRBD1|TRBJ2-5|many|TRBV19
CASSIDRGSETQYF
TGTGCCAGTAGTATCGACAGGGGTTCGGAGACCCAGTACTTC
>-|TRBJ2-4|-|TRBV5-1
CASSLVGAKNIQYF
TGCGCCAGCAGCTTGGTGGGAGCCAAAAACATTCAGTACTTC
>-|TRBJ1-1|many|TRBV2
CASTLRGEAFF
TGTGCCAGCACGTTAAGGGGTGAAGCTTTCTTT
>-|TRBJ2-5|few|TRBV18
CASSQGLQETQYF
TGTGCCAGCTCACAGGGACTCCAAGAGACCCAGTACTTC
>-|TRBJ2-5|few|TRBV5-1
CASSLKCKRGQETQYF
TGCGCCAGCAGCTTGAAATGCAAAAGGGGGCAAGAGACCCAGTACTTC
>-|TRBJ1-1|many|TRBV20-1
CSASSGTRYSHTEAFF
TGCAGTGCTAGTTCAGGGACACGTTATAGTCACACTGAAGCTTTCTTT
>TRBD2|TRBJ2-3|medium-sized|TRBV7-9
CASSPTSPAVDTQYF
TGTGCCAGCAGCCCGACTAGCCCCGCGGTGGATACGCAGTATTTT
>TRBD1|TRBJ2-3|many|TRBV4-1
CASSQVLRTGKGDTQYF
TGCGCCAGCAGCCAAGTTTTACGGACAGGGAAAGGTGATACGCAGTATTTT
>-|TRBJ2-7|few|TRBV29-1
CSVVRENEQYF
TGCAGCGTTGTCCGGGAAAACGAGCAGTACTTC
>-|TRBJ1-3|many|TRBV20-1
CSARVSDRQAGNTIYF
TGCAGTGCTAGAGTTTCGGACCGACAGGCTGGAAACACCATATATTTT
>-|TRBJ2-2|few|TRBV7-9
CASSSSGGPGELFF
TGTGCCAGCAGCTCCTCCGGAGGGCCCGGGGAGCTGTTTTTT
>-|TRBJ2-7|many|TRBV14
CASSQEISYEQYF
TGTGCCAGCAGCCAAGAAATATCCTACGAGCAGTACTTC
>TRBD2|TRBJ2-1|many|TRBV10-1
CASSTIRRGGYNEQFF
TGCGCCAGCAGCACGATAAGGCGGGGGGGATACAATGAGCAGTTCTTC
>TRBD1|TRBJ1-4|few|TRBV28
CASGSRTGWEKLFF
TGTGCCAGCGGGTCTCGGACAGGGTGGGAAAAACTGTTTTTT
>TRBD2|TRBJ2-1|few|TRBV7-6
CASSLGSSGRQPLDEQFF
TGTGCCAGCAGCTTAGGCTCTAGCGGGAGGCAACCTCTGGATGAGCAGTTCTTC
>TRBD1|TRBJ2-2|many|TRBV2
CASSRTGNTGELFF
TGTGCCAGCAGTAGGACAGGGAACACCGGGGAGCTGTTTTTT
>-|TRBJ2-2|-|TRBV12-3/TRBV12-4
CASSLGQLTGELFF
TGTGCCAGCAGTTTAGGGCAGCTTACCGGGGAGCTGTTTTTT
>-|TRBJ2-6|many|TRBV9
CASSEPPNVLTF
TGTGCCAGCAGCGAGCCCCCCAACGTCCTGACTTTC
>-|TRBJ1-1|many|TRBV4-1
CASSLRAGMYEAFF
TGCGCCAGCAGTTTAAGGGCAGGAATGTATGAAGCTTTCTTT
>TRBD1|TRBJ1-1|-|TRBV5-1
CASSLGTADFEAFF
TGCGCCAGCAGTCTTGGGACAGCGGACTTTGAAGCTTTCTTT
>TRBD2|TRBJ2-7|medium-sized|TRBV19
CASSMTAAGPYEQYF
TGTGCCAGTAGTATGACCGCAGCGGGACCCTACGAGCAGTACTTC
>TRBD1|TRBJ1-1|many|TRBV20-1
CSARDVDRGTLNTEAFF
TGCAGTGCTAGAGATGTGGACAGGGGGACCCTGAACACTGAAGCTTTCTTT
>TRBD1|TRBJ2-1|many|TRBV5-1
CASSSELPGTGSNEQFF
TGCGCCAGCAGCTCCGAACTTCCCGGGACAGGGTCGAATGAGCAGTTCTTC
>-|TRBJ1-2|many|TRBV6-1
CASSEGDWYGYTF
TGTGCCAGCAGTGAAGGCGATTGGTATGGCTACACCTTC
>TRBD2|TRBJ2-5|-|TRBV7-9
CASSLLAGEYEETQYF
TGTGCCAGCAGCTTACTAGCGGGGGAGTATGAAGAGACCCAGTACTTC
>-|TRBJ2-3|many|TRBV12-3/TRBV12-4
CASSAGASTDTQYF
TGTGCCAGCAGCGCGGGGGCTAGCACAGATACGCAGTATTTT
>TRBD2|TRBJ2-3|-|TRBV5-1
CASSQGGAGGDTQYF
TGCGCCAGCAGCCAGGGTGGGGCGGGGGGAGATACGCAGTATTTT
>-|TRBJ2-1|-|TRBV2
CALGGRLTYNEQFF
TGTGCCCTGGGCGGGCGGCTCACCTACAATGAGCAGTTCTTC
>-|TRBJ1-1|many|TRBV20-1
CSAIGEWEAEAFF
TGCAGTGCTATTGGGGAGTGGGAGGCTGAAGCTTTCTTT
>-|TRBJ1-1|few|TRBV10-3
CAISPGVLNTEAFF
TGTGCCATCAGTCCGGGTGTCCTGAACACTGAAGCTTTCTTT